This T cell receptor (beta chain) was profiled in a study of CD8 T cells in Susac syndrome. From blood CD8+ and CD4+ T cells, the TCR beta chain was sequenced. The V gene's germline CDR1 is SQVTM and CDR2 ANQGSEA. The CDR3 runs 15 residues. V lost 6 bases, J lost 4 bases, and 19 bases lay in between. An input of roughly 0.45 to 1 ug of RNA was subjected to reverse transcription using random hexamers. TCRdb re-called the immunoSEQ multiplex PCR reads through MiXCR, storing one row per CDR3 protein. The profile covers 140,000 or so distinct CDR3 sequences, with 90% to 95% appearing a single time and approximately 0.11% taken by the ten largest.

The source of this sequence is a human donor with multiple sclerosis. Sequenced input: CD4+ T cells from PBMCs. V usage is TRBV29-1 and J usage is TRBJ2-1, with a weak D call TRBD1 (7 bases). The CDR3: CSVAGTVLEYNEQFF. Here the CDR3 DNA reads TGCAGCGTCGCGGGGACAGTTTTGGAATACAATGAGCAGTTCTTC.